The T cell receptor beta chain described here comes from a study of graft-versus-host responses after intestinal transplantation (dated by TCRdb to the early 2020s). With regard to the full study: Multivisceral, liver-intestinal, or isolated intestinal transplants were received by the recipients. Every recipient was given anti-thymocyte globulin induction, then maintenance tacrolimus and steroids for around three years. After intestinal transplantation, graft-versus-host and host-versus-graft alloreactive T cell clones in the graft, circulation and bone marrow were tracked using bulk TCR-beta CDR3 sequencing. Alloreactive clones were identified by sequencing pre-transplant mixed lymphocyte reaction products and comparing them with unstimulated pre-transplant donor and recipient T cells. A cohort of approximately 24 intestinal transplant recipients, including one retransplant, was enrolled, and a few patients lacking pretransplant specimens were excluded. A peak of at least 4% donor T cells among recipient peripheral blood mononuclear cells was the definition used for donor T cell macrochimerism. Samples from a few later patients were sequenced in-house on an Illumina MiSeq with MiXCR processing rather than by the commercial service. Study-level results and caveats: GvH clones were found in recipient bone marrow, and some of the GvH clones appeared earlier in ileal mucosa or blood, which is consistent with an intestinal mucosal origin. In the allografts of patients with donor T cell macrochimerism, GvH to HvG T cell clonal ratios were high. Conclusions were limited by the relatively low number and heterogeneity of intestinal transplant patients. Peak levels of circulating GvH clones were associated with declines in HvG clones early after transplant.

On this clone: Its target antigen remains unknown. No clone much larger than this one lies a single base away; base qualities are absent.

Measured from the cysteine to the phenylalanine, the CDR3 is 17 residues long. This entry keeps only the CDR3 DNA: 51 bases, framed from base 1. V loses 5 bases of germline sequence and J loses 0 bases, and the interval between the two ends is 15 bases. Via the germline V gene (reference sequence), CDR1 is SGHKS and CDR2 YYEKEE. Library preparation employed the immunoSEQ multiplex PCR assay. For most patients, genomic DNA was isolated with the Qiagen DNeasy Blood and Tissue Kit and shipped frozen to Adaptive Biotechnologies for TCR sequencing. Adaptive Biotechnologies carried out high-throughput TCR-beta CDR3 sequencing of genomic DNA for most patients. Regarding the original processing steps: TCR sequencing data were retrieved from Adaptive's ImmunoSEQ software for 15 to 20 patients, whereas three other patients were processed with MiXCR and VDJtools. To correct CD4 versus CD8 sorting errors, any sequence found in both subsets at a frequency ratio below 5:1 was removed. CDR3 nucleotide sequences shared between donor and recipient were removed because their origin could not be assigned. To be classed as alloreactive, a clone needed at least 2-fold expansion over unstimulated cells and a minimum CFSE-low frequency of 0.002% (template counts) or 0.001% (read counts). Mappable clones were those detected in sequenced pre-transplant spleen, lymph node, or MLR CFSE-low populations of the donor or recipient. The cumulative frequency of alloreactive clones was calculated as a percentage of all sequences, weighted by copy number. This immuneACCESS table, as held by TCRdb, lists in-frame sequences with V and J called but not all clones. Of the missing ones, under half trace to an unresolved V gene in checked studies; the others have no known cause. V, J and clone size are taken as reported in that table, and D and trimming were inferred from the DNA itself. The sample table records fewer than 95,000 clones; approximately 94% of these occur just once. The ten most abundant clones make up 0.15% to 0.2% of the sample.

This specimen's time point label, per the study, means: cells obtained before transplantation from donor or recipient. CD3+CD4+ and CD3+CD8+ populations were FACS-sorted from unstimulated pre-transplant donor and recipient cells taken from spleen or lymph nodes. The sequence is built from TRBV5-5 and TRBJ1-6, with TRBD1 as a weak D call on 6 bases. This clonotype was sampled from a human donor who was the organ donor for an intestinal transplant. Here the sequenced sample was unstimulated CD4+ T cells sorted from spleen or lymph node cells, taken before transplant. The DNA sequence is given as TGTGCCAGCAGGATAAGACAGGAAAGCTCCTATAATTCACCCCTCCACTTT. It encodes CASRIRQESSYNSPLHF. Outside the CDR3, residues come from the reference TRBV5-5 and TRBJ1-6 proteins, so the full variable domain is: DAGVTQSPTHLIKTRGQQVTLRCSPISGHKSVSWYQQVLGQGPQFIFQYYEKEERGRGNFPDRFSARQFPNYSSELNVNALLLGDSALYLCASRIRQESSYNSPLHFGNGTRLTVT.